This T cell receptor beta chain is drawn from a study of Ad26.COV2.S vaccination and SARS-CoV-2 variants. Whole-study context: A participant enrolled in the COV1001 Ad26.COV2.S trial arm provided the sample.

Indicated treatment: roughly 20 received Ad26.COV2.S at low or high dose, single or two shots; roughly five received placebo; per-sample allocation not given. Each sample was drawn 63 days after the first injection (of vaccine or placebo). Donor was an adult aged 18-55 years in Boston. In the vaccine, an Ad26 vector expressed the SARS-CoV-2 spike of the Wuhan strain. This table comes from immunoSEQ multiplex PCR, and its TCRdb copy is limited to in-frame clones, with some not included. The sample consists of roughly 700,000 clones, more than 80% of them appearing once. The TCR comes from a person aged 18-65 years who received the Ad26.COV2.S COVID-19 vaccine or a placebo. The sample here was peripheral blood, taken in a trial of Ad26.COV2.S vaccine versus placebo.

The chain's CDR3 is CASSRRTDGHTEAFF. CDR3 nucleotides: TGTGCCAGCAGCCGGCGGACGGACGGACACACTGAAGCTTTCTTT. V usage is TRBV6-5 and J usage is TRBJ1-1, with D unresolved. Trimming took 6 bases from V and 3 from J, leaving 17 bases between them. Per germline, CDR1 MNHEY and CDR2 SVGAGI. The CDR3 has 15 residues.